The present T cell receptor beta chain was sequenced within a study of identical twins. The authors used template switching to add a universal primer site and gave cDNA unique molecular identifiers. TCRdb re-analysed the 5' RACE reads in MiXCR, keeping a single row per CDR3 protein. Of about 530,000 distinct CDR3 sequences listed, roughly 15% were seen once; the top ten hold 0.35% to 0.45%. This CDR3 comprises 8 residues. V lost 11 bases and J lost 7, with 6 bases in between. The germline gives CDR1 MNHEY, CDR2 SVGEGT. These data also formed part of another study, on yellow fever vaccine responses in identical twins. This second study says: Reportedly, the response of twins' T cells to the vaccine seemed partly convergent, partly personalized.

The chain couples TRBV6-2 or TRBV6-3 to TRBJ2-7; no reliable D call. This TCR was sampled from a woman aged 18-35 years in good health. The sequencing input was CD4+ T cells sorted from blood. The CDR3, as DNA: TGTGCCGCGCTGGAGCAGTACTTC. Translated: CAALEQYF.